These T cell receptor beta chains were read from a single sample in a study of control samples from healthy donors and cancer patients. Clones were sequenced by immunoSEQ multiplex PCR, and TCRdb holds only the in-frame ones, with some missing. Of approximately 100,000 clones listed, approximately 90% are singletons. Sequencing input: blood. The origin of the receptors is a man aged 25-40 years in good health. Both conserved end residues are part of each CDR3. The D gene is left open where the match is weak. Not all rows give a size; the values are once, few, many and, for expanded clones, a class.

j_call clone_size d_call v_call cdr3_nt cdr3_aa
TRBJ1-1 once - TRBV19 TGTGCCAGTAGTATCAAAGGGGTCGACACTGAAGCTTTCTTT CASSIKGVDTEAFF
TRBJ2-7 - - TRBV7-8 TGTGCCAGCAGCTCCTTGGGAACAGGGCGCGACGAGCAGTACTTC CASSSLGTGRDEQYF
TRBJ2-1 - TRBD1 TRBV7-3 TGTGCCAGCAGCTTATTTATAGGGAACCGGGACAGGGCTAACTACAATGAGCAGTTCTTC CASSLFIGNRDRANYNEQFF
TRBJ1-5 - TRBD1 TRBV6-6 TGTGCCAGCAGCCCCGGGACAGGCAATCAGCCCCAGCATTTT CASSPGTGNQPQHF
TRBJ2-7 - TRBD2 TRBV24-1 TGTGCCACCAGCCCGAGGACGGGAGGGTACGAGCAGTACTTC CATSPRTGGYEQYF
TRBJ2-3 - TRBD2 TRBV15 TGTGCCACCAGCAGAGCAAGTCGAAGGACTAGCCTTCCCCCAGATACGCAGTATTTT CATSRASRRTSLPPDTQYF
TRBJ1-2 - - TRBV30 TGTGCCTGGAGTCCATACAGGGAAAACTATGGCTACACCTTC CAWSPYRENYGYTF
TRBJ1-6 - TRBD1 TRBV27 TGTGCCAGCAGATGGACAGGGGGCATGATTAATTCACCCCTCCACTTT CASRWTGGMINSPLHF
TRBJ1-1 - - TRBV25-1 TGTGCCAGCAGTGAAACTTTTACGGGGAACACTGAAGCTTTCTTT CASSETFTGNTEAFF
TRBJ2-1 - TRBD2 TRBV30 TGTGCCTGGATAGGGGGGCTAGCGGGCCCCCGGGGGCAGTTCTTC CAWIGGLAGPRGQFF
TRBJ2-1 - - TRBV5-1 TGCGCCAGCAGCTTGGCCGGTAGGAATGAGCAGTTCTTC CASSLAGRNEQFF
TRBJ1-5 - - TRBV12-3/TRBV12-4 TGTGCCAGCACCGACAGCTTCAATCAGCCCCAGCATTTT CASTDSFNQPQHF
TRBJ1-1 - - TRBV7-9 TGTGCCAGCACCAATGGGGGGCCGGGCACTGAAGCTTTCTTT CASTNGGPGTEAFF
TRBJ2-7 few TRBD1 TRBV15 TGTGCCACCAGCAGAGAGACAGGGTTCGAGCAGTACTTC CATSRETGFEQYF
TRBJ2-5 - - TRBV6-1 TGTGCCAGCAGTGAAGCGATGGAGACCCAGTACTTC CASSEAMETQYF
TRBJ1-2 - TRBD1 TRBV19 TGTGCCAGTAGTATAGCCACACAGGGGGCGAGCTACACCTTC CASSIATQGASYTF
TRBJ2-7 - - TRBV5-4 TGTGCCAGCAGCTTGGTGGGGGTCGAGCAGTACTTC CASSLVGVEQYF
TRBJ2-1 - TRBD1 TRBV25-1 TGTGCCAGCAGTGAGGGACAGCTCGGTGAGCAGTTCTTC CASSEGQLGEQFF
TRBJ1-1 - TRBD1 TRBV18 TGTGCCAGCTCACCGCCTGGGACAGGGACCACTGAAGCTTTCTTT CASSPPGTGTTEAFF
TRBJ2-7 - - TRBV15 TGTGCCACCAGCAGAGAGGGCATAAAGGGAGAGCAGTACTTC CATSREGIKGEQYF
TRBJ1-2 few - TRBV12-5 TGTGCTAGTGCTCTAGAACAGGGCCCCTATGGCTACACCTTC CASALEQGPYGYTF
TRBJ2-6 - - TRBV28 TGTGCCAGCAGTTTATGGGGCTCTGGGGCCAACGTCCTGACTTTC CASSLWGSGANVLTF
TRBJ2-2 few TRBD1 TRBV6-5 TGTGCCAGCAGCCGACAGGGGGGAGGGGAGCTGTTTTTT CASSRQGGGELFF
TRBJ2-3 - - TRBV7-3 TGTGCCAGCAGCTTAGGTGGCACAGATACGCAGTATTTT CASSLGGTDTQYF
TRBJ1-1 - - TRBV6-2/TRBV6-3 TGTGCCAGCAGTCACACCGCAGGGTACGAACGGGGAGCTTTCTTT CASSHTAGYERGAFF
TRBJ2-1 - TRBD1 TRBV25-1 TGTGCCAGCAGTGACTCTAGGACAGGGTACGATGAGCAGTTCTTC CASSDSRTGYDEQFF
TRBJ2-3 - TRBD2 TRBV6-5 TGTGCCAGCAGTCCTAGCGGGGGGGCGAGAGATACGCAGTATTTT CASSPSGGARDTQYF
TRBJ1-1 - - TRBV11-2 TGTGCCAGCAGCTTAGCAGGGTATGCCACTGAAGCTTTCTTT CASSLAGYATEAFF
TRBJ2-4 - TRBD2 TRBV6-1 TGTGCCAGCAGTGAGACTAGCGGTGTAGCCAAAAACATTCAGTACTTC CASSETSGVAKNIQYF
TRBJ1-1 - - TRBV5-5 TGTGCCAGCAGCTTGGTTTTAGGGGCCATGAACACTGAAGCTTTCTTT CASSLVLGAMNTEAFF
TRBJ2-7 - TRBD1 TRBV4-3 TGCGCCAGCAGCCAGGGGGACAGGGGGGGCTACGAGCAGTACTTC CASSQGDRGGYEQYF
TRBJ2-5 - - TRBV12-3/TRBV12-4 TGTGCCAGCAGTCTACGTGGGGAGACCCAGTACTTC CASSLRGETQYF
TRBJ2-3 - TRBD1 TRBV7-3 TGTGCCAGCAGCCCCGGGACAGGGAGTCTCACAGATACGCAGTATTTT CASSPGTGSLTDTQYF
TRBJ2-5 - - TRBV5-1 TGCGCCAGCAGACAGCCAGGGTATGAGACCCAGTACTTC CASRQPGYETQYF
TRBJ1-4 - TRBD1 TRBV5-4 TGTGCCAGCAGTCCGACAACAGGGGGCACTAATGAAAAACTGTTTTTT CASSPTTGGTNEKLFF
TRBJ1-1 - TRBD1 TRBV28 TGTGCCAGCAGTCGACAGGGACGCACTGAAGCTTTCTTT CASSRQGRTEAFF
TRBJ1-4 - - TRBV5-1 TGCGCCAGCAGCCCCGGCAGTTTGGATGAAAAACTGTTTTTT CASSPGSLDEKLFF
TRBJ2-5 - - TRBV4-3 TGCGCCAGCAGCCCAAGCAGCCAGCGAGAGACCCAGTACTTC CASSPSSQRETQYF
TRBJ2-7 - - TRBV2 TGTGCCAGCAGTATTAAGGGCCTGAGCTACGAGCAGTACTTC CASSIKGLSYEQYF
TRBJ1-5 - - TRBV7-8 TGTGCCAGCAGCCTCCACCAACTGGGAGGTTGGGGCAATCAGCCCCAGCATTTT CASSLHQLGGWGNQPQHF
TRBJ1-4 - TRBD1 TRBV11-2 TGTGCCAGCAGCATCGACAGGGGAAGGGAAAAACTGTTTTTT CASSIDRGREKLFF
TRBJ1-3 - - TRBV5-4 TGTGCCAGCAGCTGGTCAGGGGCCATCGCTGGAAACACCATATATTTT CASSWSGAIAGNTIYF
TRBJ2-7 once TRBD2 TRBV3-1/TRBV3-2 TGTGCCAGCAGCCAAGGTCCTAGCGGGAGAGGATACGAGCAGTACTTC CASSQGPSGRGYEQYF
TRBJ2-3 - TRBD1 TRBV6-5 TGTGCCAGCAGTTACACCGGCCAGGGGGCAGATACGCAGTATTTT CASSYTGQGADTQYF
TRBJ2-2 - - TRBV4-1 TGCGCCAGCAGCCGTCCAGCGTCTAGCGCTAGTGCCGGGGAGCTGTTTTTT CASSRPASSASAGELFF
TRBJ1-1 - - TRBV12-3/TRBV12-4 TGTGCCAGCAGTTCCGGGCCATTGGCGGCTTTCTTT CASSSGPLAAFF
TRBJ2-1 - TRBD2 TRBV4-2 TGTGCCAGCAGCCAAGCCCGGGGGGAAGGGTACAATGAGCAGTTCTTC CASSQARGEGYNEQFF
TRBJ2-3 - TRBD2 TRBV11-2 TGTGCCAGCAGCCCGGGGACTAGCGGGACTCATACGCAGTATTTT CASSPGTSGTHTQYF
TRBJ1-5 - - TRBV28 TGTGCCAGCAGTAGGACATCTTATAGCAATCAGCCCCAGCATTTT CASSRTSYSNQPQHF
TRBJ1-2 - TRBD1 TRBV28 TGTGCCAGCAGATCATTCTGGGACAGAGGTTGGAACACCTTC CASRSFWDRGWNTF
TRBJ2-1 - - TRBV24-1 TGTGCCACCAGTCTAGCCGATGAGCAGTTCTTC CATSLADEQFF
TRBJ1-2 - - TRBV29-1 TGCAGCGCTGGGGGACTTCTCCTTGGGGGCCACACCTTC CSAGGLLLGGHTF